Each of the 27 T cell receptor beta chains below was sequenced from the same sample in a study of human T cells and chemical hapten exposure. Noted time point: patch test 3, about 24 weeks after DPC sensitization. Stated treatment: therapeutic diphenylcyclopropenone sensitization with weekly scalp DPC. Each CDR3 protein is one row after TCRdb ran MiXCR on the RACE reads. The sample contains 70,000 or so distinct CDR3 sequences, approximately 10% of which appear only once. Sample: whole blood, taken in connection with sensitization to the hapten diphenylcyclopropenone (DPC). These receptors were collected from a woman aged 50 to 65 with alopecia areata. Some clones in this sample may be carry-over from other donors' samples.

This clonotype was detected many times. CDR3 region: CASSPTQQSMNTEAFF. In DNA, the CDR3 is TGTGCCAGCTCACCAACACAGCAAAGTATGAACACTGAAGCTTTCTTT. The chain uses TRBV18 and TRBJ1-1; D remains unclear. Trimming shortened V by 2 bases and J by 0 bases, and 13 bases separated the two germline ends. This CDR3 comprises 16 residues. CDR1 and CDR2 (germline): KGHSH, LQKENI.

This clonotype was found many times. The chain is built from TRBV11-2 and TRBJ2-1; D is perhaps TRBD1 (6 bases). The CDR3 spans 14 residues. The germline V and J ends were trimmed by 3 bases and 9 bases, with 15 bases remaining between them. Germline CDR1 is SGHAT and CDR2 is FQNNGV. Here the CDR3 reads CASSFGVLGGEQFF. As DNA, the CDR3 is TGTGCCAGCAGCTTTGGGGTATTAGGGGGTGAGCAGTTCTTC.

This clonotype was seen ten or more times. The V and J genes are TRBV7-8 and TRBJ1-1, with D unresolved. Looked up from germline, CDR1 is SGHVS and CDR2 is FQNEAQ. Trimming shortened V by 3 bases and J by 0 bases, and 5 bases separated the two germline ends. The CDR3 sequence is 13 residues long. In nucleotides, the CDR3 is TGTGCCAGCAGCTTGTCACTGAACACTGAAGCTTTCTTT. As protein: CASSLSLNTEAFF.

The V call is TRBV6-5, the J call TRBJ1-4; TRBD1 is a possible D gene (5 bases). CDR1 and CDR2 from the germline V gene are MNHEY and SVGAGI. The CDR3 has 15 amino acids. V was clipped by 2 bases and J by 1 base, with 8 bases between them. This CDR3 is CASSYSGGTNEKLFF. Here the CDR3 DNA reads TGTGCCAGCAGTTACAGCGGGGGAACTAATGAAAAACTGTTTTTT.

The sample holds a few counts of this clonotype. The chain is built from TRBV20-1 and TRBJ1-4; 8 positions match TRBD1. This CDR3 contains 13 residues. The trim removed 5 bases at V and 3 bases at J, leaving 2 bases unmatched. CDR1 and CDR2 from the germline V gene are DFQATT and SNEGSKA (reference sequence). For the CDR3, the DNA is TGCAGTGCTGGGACAGGTCCTAATGAAAAACTGTTTTTT. Its translation is CSAGTGPNEKLFF.

This clonotype has ten or more counts. Relative to the germline gene, one junction end is altered; a read error may explain this. The chain uses TRBV7-7 and TRBJ1-1, with D hard to call. CDR3 size: 13 residues. CDR1 is SSHAT, CDR2 FNYEAQ, per germline (reference sequence). The CDR3 sequence is CASSKDRNTEAFF. The DNA of the CDR3 is TGTGCTAGCAGCAAAGATAGGAACACTGAAGCTTTCTTT. Looking up the rest from reference TRBV7-7 and TRBJ1-1 gives the full variable domain: GAGVSQSPRYKVTKRGQDVTLRCDPISSHATLYWYQQALGQGPEFLTYFNYEAQPDKSGLPSDRFSAERPEGSISTLTIQRTEQRDSAMYRCASSKDRNTEAFFGQGTRLTVV.

There are many counts of this clonotype. V gene TRBV20-1 combines with J gene TRBJ1-5; D gene ambiguous. This CDR3 is built from 14 residues. Germline V lookup: CDR1 DFQATT, CDR2 SNEGSKA (reference sequence). Trimming stripped 3 bases from V and 0 bases from J, with 9 bases between. The CDR3 DNA sequence: TGCAGTGCTAGGCACAGAGATAGCAATCAGCCCCAGCATTTT. Its translation is CSARHRDSNQPQHF.

This clonotype was observed many times. V and J are TRBV11-2 and TRBJ1-1; tentative D call: TRBD1 (5 bases). The CDR3 totals 12 residues. V lost 1 base and J 7 bases, leaving 7 bases between the germline ends. The germline V gene encodes CDR1 SGHAT and CDR2 FQNNGV. The CDR3 coding sequence is TGTGCCAGCAGCTTAGTCGGGGGTGAAGCTTTCTTT. This encodes CASSLVGGEAFF.

The table lists this clonotype with a few counts. This chain uses TRBV6-1 with TRBJ2-4, with a possible D match to TRBD2 (5 bases). V dropped 4 bases and J dropped 15 bases, with 13 bases sitting between them. The CDR3 totals 11 residues. Germline values: CDR1 MNHNS, CDR2 SASEGT. CDR3 sequence (DNA): TGTGCCAGCAGTGTCATGACGGGAAGGTACTTC. This translates into CASSVMTGRYF.

The V gene is TRBV28, the J gene TRBJ1-5; D ambiguous. Trimming left V 5 bases short and J 7 bases short, with 6 bases between. Germline V CDR1 and CDR2: MDHEN, SYDVKM. The CDR3 sequence is 11 residues long. The CDR3 DNA follows: TGTGCCAGCAGTACAAACCAGCCCCAGCATTTT. This encodes CASSTNQPQHF.

The V gene is TRBV18, the J gene TRBJ2-1; D is undetermined. This CDR3 is built from 11 residues. Germline CDR1 and CDR2: KGHSH and LQKENI. V dropped 3 bases and J dropped 8 bases, with 5 bases sitting between them. The CDR3 protein is CASSPTDEQFF. CDR3 nucleotides: TGTGCCAGCTCACCCACGGATGAGCAGTTCTTC.

V usage is TRBV6-5 and J usage is TRBJ2-3; D is possibly TRBD2 (6 bases). The CDR3 is 15 residues long. The germline V gene has CDR1 MNHEY and CDR2 SVGAGI. The germline V and J ends were trimmed by 8 bases and 5 bases, with 20 bases remaining between them. CDR3 region: CASGRTGDGRDTQYF. The CDR3, as DNA: TGTGCCAGCGGCCGGACTGGGGACGGGAGAGATACGCAGTATTTT.

This clonotype was counted many times. This chain links TRBV5-6 with TRBJ2-5, with D maybe TRBD1 (5 bases). Germline CDR1 reads SGHDT; CDR2 reads YYEEEE. Trimming left V 2 bases short and J 4 bases short, with 9 bases between. The CDR3 is 13 amino acids. The CDR3 spells CASSFYGAETQYF. The CDR3 nucleotides are TGTGCCAGCAGCTTTTATGGGGCAGAGACCCAGTACTTC.

This clonotype has a count of ten or more. The J gene is TRBJ2-2, the V gene TRBV29-1; a weak D match, TRBD1 (6 bases). CDR3 length equals 14 residues. Germline V lookup: CDR1 SQVTM, CDR2 ANQGSEA. V lost 7 bases, J lost 1 base, and 13 bases lay in between. The CDR3, as DNA: TGCAGCGCCCTGACAGGACTGAACACCGGGGAGCTGTTTTTT. Its protein product is CSALTGLNTGELFF.

The V and J genes are TRBV28 and TRBJ2-7; D possibly matches TRBD1 or TRBD2 (5 bases each). CDR3 length: 18 amino acids. Per the germline V gene, CDR1 is MDHEN and CDR2 is SYDVKM. Trimming removed 5 bases from V and 0 bases from J, with 23 bases in between. The CDR3 nucleotides read TGTGCCAGCAGTACTGAAAAGAGCGGCCCCGGACACTCCTACGAGCAGTACTTC. Its protein is CASSTEKSGPGHSYEQYF.

This clonotype occurred a few times. V gene TRBV7-9 combines with J gene TRBJ2-3, with TRBD1 as a possible D gene (6 bases). V was shortened by 8 bases and J by 0 bases, with 9 bases between the two germline ends. Germline CDR1 reads SEHNR; CDR2 reads FQNEAQ (reference sequence). The CDR3 has 13 amino acids. CDR3 DNA: TGTGCCAGCCAGGACAGAAGCACAGATACGCAGTATTTT. Translating gives CASQDRSTDTQYF.

The table lists this clonotype with many counts. The genes are TRBV29-1 and TRBJ1-1; a possible D gene is TRBD1 (6 bases). The CDR3 spans 17 residues. V was shortened by 5 bases and J by 0 bases, with 22 bases between the two germline ends. Germline CDR1 is SQVTM and CDR2 is ANQGSEA. CDR3 residues: CSVLPQGSIEVNTEAFF. In nucleotides, the CDR3 is TGCAGCGTTCTTCCGCAGGGGTCGATCGAGGTGAACACTGAAGCTTTCTTT.

This clonotype has at least ten counts. V and J are TRBV11-2 and TRBJ2-5; D uncertain. The CDR3 runs 13 residues. The germline V gene encodes CDR1 SGHAT and CDR2 FQNNGV. The V end lost 2 bases, the J end lost 3 bases, and 7 bases lay between the germline ends. The CDR3 region has the DNA TGTGCCAGCAGCTTAAGTACGGAAGAGACCCAGTACTTC. Amino acid sequence: CASSLSTEETQYF. Based on the CDR3 plus reference TRBV11-2 and TRBJ2-5, the full variable domain is EAGVAQSPRYKIIEKRQSVAFWCNPISGHATLYWYQQILGQGPKLLIQFQNNGVVDDSQLPKDRFSAERLKGVDSTLKIQPAKLEDSAVYLCASSLSTEETQYFGPGTRLLVL.

This clonotype was picked up many times. The chain joins TRBV6-6 to TRBJ2-3, with a possible D match to TRBD2 (6 bases). Trimming cost V 7 bases and J 2 bases, with 22 bases left between them. Germline V gene data show CDR1 as MNHNY and CDR2 as SVGAGI (reference sequence). There are 17 residues in the CDR3. The CDR3 loop reads CASIQRVGTSVTDTQYF. CDR3 DNA sequence: TGTGCCAGCATCCAAAGGGTTGGGACTTCTGTCACAGATACGCAGTATTTT.

This clonotype was seen at least ten times. The J gene is TRBJ2-3, the V gene TRBV10-1; 7 positions match TRBD2. Germline CDR1 WNHNN, CDR2 SYGVQD (reference sequence). The CDR3 is 13 residues long. V dropped 2 bases and J dropped 4; count of bases not matched to a gene: 0. The CDR3 loop is CASSERGADTQYF. For the CDR3, the DNA is TGCGCCAGCAGTGAGCGGGGGGCAGATACGCAGTATTTT.

This rearrangement joins TRBV12-3 or TRBV12-4 to TRBJ1-5; 7 nucleotides line up with TRBD1. J lost 7 bases, V lost 7 bases, and 10 bases had no gene match. The CDR3 runs 14 residues. The CDR3 sequence: CASTATGAGQPQHF. The CDR3 nucleotides read TGTGCCAGCACCGCCACAGGGGCTGGACAGCCCCAGCATTTT.

CDR3 DNA sequence: TGTGCCAGCAGCGTAGAACCCTATGGCTACACCTTC. It specifies CASSVEPYGYTF. V gene TRBV7-9 combines with J gene TRBJ1-2; D gene ambiguous. CDR1 is SEHNR, CDR2 FQNEAQ, per germline (reference sequence). Trimming pared 5 bases from V and 4 bases from J, leaving 8 bases between. The CDR3 extends over 12 amino acids.

CDR3 region: CASTSDRGFVGNTEAFF. The DNA of the CDR3 is TGTGCCAGCACCTCCGACAGGGGATTTGTGGGGAACACTGAAGCTTTCTTT. The gene calls are TRBV6-6 and TRBJ1-1, with 8 bases matching TRBD1. Germline-derived CDR1 and CDR2 are MNHNY and SVGAGI (reference sequence). V was pared by 7 bases and J by 1 base, with 14 bases of the junction left unmatched. The CDR3 spans 17 residues.

This clonotype came up a few times. The chain links TRBV12-3 or TRBV12-4 to TRBJ2-1, with D perhaps TRBD1 or TRBD2 (5 bases each). Trimming cost V 4 bases and J 15 bases, with 16 bases left between them. The length of the CDR3 is 12 residues. The chain's CDR3 is CASSSGLQGRFF. The CDR3 coding sequence is TGTGCCAGCAGTTCCGGACTGCAGGGACGGTTCTTC.

This clonotype turned up a few times. This sequence joins TRBV7-9 and TRBJ2-1, with unresolved D. From germline, CDR1 is SEHNR and CDR2 FQNEAQ (reference sequence). V shed 5 bases and J shed 0 bases, with 14 bases lying between them. The CDR3 has 16 residues. CDR3: CASSPRSASSYNEQFF. DNA of the CDR3: TGTGCCAGCAGCCCCCGGTCAGCGAGCTCCTACAATGAGCAGTTCTTC.

V usage is TRBV20-1 and J usage is TRBJ1-4, with a tentative D call TRBD1 (5 bases). Per the germline V gene, CDR1 is DFQATT and CDR2 is SNEGSKA (reference sequence). The germline V and J ends were trimmed by 0 bases and 8 bases, with 16 bases remaining between them. The CDR3 spans 15 residues. CDR3 protein: CSARDAGGAQEKLFF. CDR3 bases: TGCAGTGCTAGAGATGCGGGAGGGGCCCAGGAAAAACTGTTTTTT.

This clonotype was counted ten times or more. This chain links TRBV20-1 with TRBJ1-1; D is possibly TRBD1 (5 bases). This CDR3 region has 13 residues. Germline lookup yields CDR1 DFQATT and CDR2 SNEGSKA (reference sequence). V was pared by 6 bases and J by 7 bases, with 18 bases between. CDR3 nucleotides: TGCAGTGCGCCCCACATGGGCAGGGATGAAGCTTTCTTT. Translated, it gives CSAPHMGRDEAFF.